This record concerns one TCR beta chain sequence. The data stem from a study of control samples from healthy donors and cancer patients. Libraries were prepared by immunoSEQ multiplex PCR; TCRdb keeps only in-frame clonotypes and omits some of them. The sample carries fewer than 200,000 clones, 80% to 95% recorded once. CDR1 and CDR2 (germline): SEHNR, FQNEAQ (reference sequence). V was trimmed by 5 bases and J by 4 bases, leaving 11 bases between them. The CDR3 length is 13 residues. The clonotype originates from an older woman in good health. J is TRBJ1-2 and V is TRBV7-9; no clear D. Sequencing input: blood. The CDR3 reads CASSSGLSYGYTF. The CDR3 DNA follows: TGTGCCAGCAGCAGCGGGCTTTCCTATGGCTACACCTTC.